This T cell receptor beta chain was sequenced during a study of shared clonotypes between healthy human individuals. Broader study findings: With four donors compared, about 5.2% of naive CD4 clonotypes were shared.

A note on this clone: No antigen is known for it. Other DNA sequences in the sample encode the same CDR3.

Clones were sequenced by immunoSEQ multiplex PCR, and TCRdb holds only the in-frame ones, with some missing. The sample gives more than 900,000 clones, approximately 80% of which show up once; around 0.6% is in the top ten. Specimen: memory CD4+ T cells from PBMCs. Subset noted: CD45RA-negative fraction. The TCR comes from a man in his late teens or twenties in good health. Some clones in this sample may be carry-over from other donors' samples.

CDR3: CASSLDRSSYEQYF. In DNA form, the CDR3 reads TGCGCCAGCAGCCTAGACAGGAGCTCCTACGAGCAGTACTTC. V and J are TRBV5-1 and TRBJ2-7, with D tentatively TRBD1 (6 bases). With 4 bases removed from V and 0 bases from J, the gap between germline ends came to 11 bases. The CDR3 consists of 14 residues. CDR1 and CDR2 (germline): SGHRS, YFSETQ.